What follows are 17 T cell receptor beta chains derived from one specimen sequenced in a study of Tregs in tolerant kidney transplant recipients. Their antigens are not known. Assay used: immunoSEQ multiplex PCR; TCRdb lists only in-frame clones, some missing. The sample gives approximately 41,000 clones, around 95% of which show up once; 0.37% is in the top ten. The specimen sequenced was Tregs from blood cultured with allogeneic cells. The source of these receptors is a human donor in good health.

The V and J genes are TRBV27 and TRBJ1-5, with unresolved D. The CDR3 loop spans 15 amino acids. Trimming left V 3 bases short and J 6 bases short, with 15 bases between. The germline CDR1 and CDR2 sequences are MNHEY and SMNVEV (reference sequence). CDR3: CASSFAFGKAQPQHF. The CDR3 DNA follows: TGTGCCAGCAGTTTCGCTTTCGGTAAGGCTCAGCCCCAGCATTTT.

The chain couples TRBV15 to TRBJ2-2; 7 bases line up with TRBD1. This CDR3 contains 16 residues. V lost 2 bases and J lost 4; bases outside the gene matches: 7. Germline CDR1 is LNHNV and CDR2 is YYDKDF (reference sequence). CDR3 DNA: TGTGCCACCAGCAGACGACAGGGTCCTGCCACCGGGGAGCTGTTTTTT. It encodes CATSRRQGPATGELFF.

V is TRBV7-9 and J is TRBJ2-1, with 13 bases that match TRBD2. This CDR3 contains 16 residues. Per the germline V gene, CDR1 is SEHNR and CDR2 is FQNEAQ (reference sequence). The V segment lost 3 bases and the J segment 8 bases; nucleotides outside the gene matches: 7. CDR3 DNA sequence: TGTGCCAGCAGCTTTATGGGACTAGCGGGATTAGATGAGCAGTTCTTC. Amino acids: CASSFMGLAGLDEQFF.

V gene TRBV6-1 combines with J gene TRBJ2-5; 12 bases align to TRBD2. V lost 6 bases to trimming and J lost 9 bases; unmatched junction nucleotides: 11. Germline CDR1 MNHNS, CDR2 SASEGT. This CDR3 comprises 15 residues. CDR3 bases: TGTGCCAGCAGGGGACTAGCGGGCCCCAGGGGACCCCAGTACTTC. Amino acid sequence: CASRGLAGPRGPQYF.

The chain recombines TRBV7-9 with TRBJ2-7; D may be TRBD2 (6 bases). The germline V gene has CDR1 SEHNR and CDR2 FQNEAQ (reference sequence). The CDR3 consists of 14 residues. The V end was cut by 5 bases, the J end by 3 bases, with 14 bases between. The CDR3 DNA reads as TGTGCCAGCAGCCCTACCCGGGGACTCTACGAGCAGTACTTC. Translated: CASSPTRGLYEQYF.

The chain carries TRBV5-1 and TRBJ2-3; weak D call: TRBD1 (6 bases). The germline V and J ends were trimmed by 4 bases and 5 bases, with 11 bases remaining between them. Germline-derived CDR1 and CDR2 are SGHRS and YFSETQ. The CDR3 extends over 13 amino acids. CDR3 bases: TGCGCCAGCAGCGGTAACAGGGAAGATACGCAGTATTTT. This translates into CASSGNREDTQYF.

This chain connects TRBV5-1 to TRBJ2-7; 8 positions match TRBD1. The trim removed 2 bases at V and 7 bases at J, leaving 11 bases unmatched. Germline V gene data show CDR1 as SGHRS and CDR2 as YFSETQ. There are 15 residues in the CDR3. CDR3 in DNA: TGCGCCAGCAGCTTAGCGACAGGGGCCTCTCGGGAGCAGTACTTC. Translated, it gives CASSLATGASREQYF. Based on the CDR3 plus reference TRBV5-1 and TRBJ2-7, the full variable domain is KAGVTQTPRYLIKTRGQQVTLSCSPISGHRSVSWYQQTPGQGLQFLFEYFSETQRNKGNFPGRFSGRQFSNSRSEMNVSTLELGDSALYLCASSLATGASREQYFGPGTRLTVT.

In the case of this clone: One junction end does not reproduce the germline sequence, and a read error may be involved. This rearrangement joins TRBV6-5 to TRBJ2-3; D is perhaps TRBD2 (6 bases). The CDR3 has 15 residues. The germline CDR1 and CDR2 sequences are MNHEY and SVGAGI. The CDR3 spells CASSYSRESTGTQYF. CDR3 nucleotide sequence: TGTGCCAGCAGTTACTCGCGGGAAAGCACAGGTACGCAGTATTTT.

The sample holds one count of this clone. This chain links TRBV4-1 with TRBJ2-5, with D possibly TRBD1 on 6 matching bases. Matching the DNA end better, TRBJ2-7 makes the J call doubtful. Germline V lookup: CDR1 MGHRA, CDR2 YSYEKL. The CDR3 spans 15 residues. CDR3 sequence reads: CASSQATTGSYEQYF. The CDR3, as DNA: TGCGCCAGCAGCCAAGCTACGACAGGCTCCTACGAGCAGTACTTC.

This chain links TRBV6-1 with TRBJ1-3; D gene ambiguous. The length of the CDR3 is 15 residues. V was trimmed by 5 bases and J by 0 bases, leaving 11 bases between them. From germline, CDR1 is MNHNS and CDR2 SASEGT. CDR3: CASSQRAHSGNTIYF. The CDR3 nucleotides read TGTGCCAGCAGTCAGAGGGCACACTCTGGAAACACCATATATTTT.

The chain joins TRBV15 to TRBJ1-5, with D maybe TRBD1 (6 bases). V dropped 1 base and J dropped 4 bases, with 8 bases sitting between them. The CDR3 length is 14 residues. Germline-derived CDR1 and CDR2 are LNHNV and YYDKDF (reference sequence). CDR3 region: CATSRGDKNQPQHF. The DNA for the CDR3 is TGTGCCACCAGCAGAGGGGACAAGAATCAGCCCCAGCATTTT.

The chain recombines TRBV5-1 with TRBJ2-1, with TRBD2 matching 8 bases. Germline-derived CDR1 and CDR2 are SGHRS and YFSETQ. V shed 0 bases, J shed 3 bases, and the junction held 8 bases outside the gene matches. CDR3 length: 17 residues. CDR3 residues: CASSLVSGLGLYNEQFF. Written as DNA, the CDR3 is TGCGCCAGCAGCTTGGTGTCGGGACTAGGCCTCTACAATGAGCAGTTCTTC. Variable domain in full (rest from reference TRBV5-1 and TRBJ2-1): KAGVTQTPRYLIKTRGQQVTLSCSPISGHRSVSWYQQTPGQGLQFLFEYFSETQRNKGNFPGRFSGRQFSNSRSEMNVSTLELGDSALYLCASSLVSGLGLYNEQFFGPGTRLTVL.

A word on this clone: Other DNA sequences from this sample encode an identical CDR3 as well. The chain links TRBV5-4 to TRBJ2-1; 7 bases fit TRBD2. This CDR3 spans 14 amino acids. The junction had 2 bases not matched to a gene; V was cut back by 0 bases and J by 5 bases. CDR1 is SGHNT, CDR2 YYREEE, per germline (reference sequence). The CDR3 loop is CASSLGLAHNEQFF. CDR3 coding DNA: TGTGCCAGCAGCTTGGGACTAGCCCACAATGAGCAGTTCTTC.

The rearrangement links TRBV6-5 to TRBJ2-3, with D unclear. The CDR3 is made up of 14 amino acids. CDR1 and CDR2 (germline): MNHEY, SVGAGI. Trimming removed 6 bases at V and 1 base at J, with 11 bases between. CDR3 residues: CASSFSYGTDTQYF. The CDR3 DNA is TGTGCCAGCAGCTTTAGCTACGGCACAGATACGCAGTATTTT.

The chain uses TRBV7-2 and TRBJ2-6; D not certain. The ends were cut back, 1 base at V and 0 bases at J, with 4 bases in the middle. Germline values: CDR1 SGHTA, CDR2 FQGNSA. The CDR3 sequence is 15 residues long. CDR3 coding DNA: TGTGCCAGCAGCTTAGTCAGCTCTGGGGCCAACGTCCTGACTTTC. Its translation is CASSLVSSGANVLTF.

The chain uses TRBV15 and TRBJ2-7; 7 bases agree with TRBD2. The CDR3 extends over 15 amino acids. V shed 0 bases and J 2 bases; nucleotides not matched to a gene: 4. CDR1 and CDR2 (germline): LNHNV, YYDKDF (reference sequence). In DNA, the CDR3 is TGTGCCACCAGCAGAGAACTAGCGTCGACCTACGAGCAGTACTTC. It codes for CATSRELASTYEQYF. The variable domain in full, completed from reference TRBV15 and TRBJ2-7, reads DAMVIQNPRYQVTQFGKPVTLSCSQTLNHNVMYWYQQKSSQAPKLLFHYYDKDFNNEADTPDNFQSRRPNTSFCFLDIRSPGLGDTAMYLCATSRELASTYEQYFGPGTRLTVT.

The CDR3 sequence: CASSGSTQASGANVLTF. In nucleotides, the CDR3 is TGCGCCAGCAGCGGGAGTACACAAGCCTCTGGGGCCAACGTCCTGACTTTC. This chain uses TRBV5-1 with TRBJ2-6, with D possibly being TRBD2 (5 bases). V lost 4 bases to trimming and J lost 0 bases, with 14 bases between them. CDR1 and CDR2 (germline): SGHRS, YFSETQ. There are 17 residues in the CDR3.